This T cell receptor beta chain is from a study of shared clonotypes between healthy human individuals. Naive CD8 cells, CD45RO-negative and positively selected for CCR7, excluded terminally differentiated effector memory CD45RA+ cells. Several immunoSEQ plates held equal portions of the genomic DNA taken from each subset. Libraries were prepared by immunoSEQ multiplex PCR; TCRdb keeps only in-frame clonotypes and omits some of them. The repertoire holds 550,000 to 750,000 clones, with roughly 95% as singletons. Trimming stripped 1 base from V and 4 bases from J, with 13 bases between. The CDR3 is 16 amino acids. In germline, CDR1 is SGHVS, CDR2 FQNEAQ.

This sequence originates from a young woman in good health. Sequenced input: naive CD8+ T cells sorted from blood. The chain uses TRBV7-8 and TRBJ1-4; weak D call: TRBD1 (5 bases). CDR3 residues: CASSLEAKGRNEKLFF. CDR3 DNA: TGTGCCAGCAGCTTAGAGGCGAAGGGACGTAATGAAAAACTGTTTTTT.